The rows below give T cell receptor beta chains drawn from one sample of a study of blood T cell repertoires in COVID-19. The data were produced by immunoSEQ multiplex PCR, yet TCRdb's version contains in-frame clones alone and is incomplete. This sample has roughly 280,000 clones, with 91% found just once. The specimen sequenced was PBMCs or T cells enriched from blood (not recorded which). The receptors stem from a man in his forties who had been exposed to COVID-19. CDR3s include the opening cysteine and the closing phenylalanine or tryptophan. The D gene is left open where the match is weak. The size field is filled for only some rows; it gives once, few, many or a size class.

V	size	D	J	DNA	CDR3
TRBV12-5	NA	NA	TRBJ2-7	TGTGCTAGTGGTTTGGTAGGCGGGGCAACCTACGAGCAGTACTTC	CASGLVGGATYEQYF
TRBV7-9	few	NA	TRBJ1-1	TGTGCCAGCAGCCCCGTTACAGGGATGACTGAAGCTTTCTTT	CASSPVTGMTEAFF
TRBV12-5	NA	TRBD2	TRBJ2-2	TGTGCTAGTGGTTTAGGTAGCGGGAGGATGAACACCGGGGAGCTGTTTTTT	CASGLGSGRMNTGELFF
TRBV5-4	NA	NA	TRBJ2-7	TGTGCCAGCAGCTGGGGGGGCACTTCCTACGAGCAGTACTTC	CASSWGGTSYEQYF
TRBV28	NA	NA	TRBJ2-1	TGTGCCAGCAGTTTATTGGGCGAGAACAATGAGCAGTTCTTC	CASSLLGENNEQFF
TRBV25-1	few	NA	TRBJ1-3	TGTGCCAGCAGTGGTGTGGGGAGCTCTGGAAACACCATATATTTT	CASSGVGSSGNTIYF
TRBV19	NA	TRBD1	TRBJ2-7	TGTGCCAGTAGGGCCAGGGGGCAAATGACCGACGAGCAGTACTTC	CASRARGQMTDEQYF
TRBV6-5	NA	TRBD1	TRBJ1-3	TGTGCCAGCACGCGAGACAGGGCCTCTGGAAACACCATATATTTT	CASTRDRASGNTIYF
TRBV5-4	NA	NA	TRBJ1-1	TGTGCCAGCAGGTCCACCCTAAACACTGAAGCTTTCTTT	CASRSTLNTEAFF
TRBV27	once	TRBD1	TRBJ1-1	TGTGCCAGCAGTTTCGCCGACAGGGGTCTTGCTTTCTTT	CASSFADRGLAFF
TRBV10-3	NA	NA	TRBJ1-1	TGTGCCATCAGGTTTAGCGTGCGAAACACTGAAGCTTTCTTT	CAIRFSVRNTEAFF
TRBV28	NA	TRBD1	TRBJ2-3	TGTGCCAGCAGTTTGACGGACAGGGCCACAGATACGCAGTATTTT	CASSLTDRATDTQYF
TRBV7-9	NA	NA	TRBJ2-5	TGTGCCAGCAGCTTATTGCGCGGAGCCGTACAAGAGACCCAGTACTTC	CASSLLRGAVQETQYF
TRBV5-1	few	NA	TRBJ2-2	TGCGCCAGCAGCTTGGCCCGGCAGGGGTCCGGGGAGCTGTTTTTT	CASSLARQGSGELFF
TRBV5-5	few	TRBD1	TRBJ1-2	TGTGCCAGCAGCCCAGGGGGCGCATTACCCTCTGGCTACACCTTC	CASSPGGALPSGYTF
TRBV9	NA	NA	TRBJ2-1	TGTGCCAGCAGCGTAGGGGCTAGCTCGTACAATGAGCAGTTCTTC	CASSVGASSYNEQFF
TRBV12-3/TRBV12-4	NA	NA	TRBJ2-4	TGTGCCAGCGGGGGTGCGGGGTTTCAGTACTTC	CASGGAGFQYF
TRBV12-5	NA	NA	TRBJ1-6	TGTGCTAGTGGTTTGGAGGGGCCCTATAATTCACCCCTCCACTTT	CASGLEGPYNSPLHF
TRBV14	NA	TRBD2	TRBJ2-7	TGTGCCAGCAGCCAGATAGCGGGAGCACCTTACTACGAGCAGTACTTC	CASSQIAGAPYYEQYF
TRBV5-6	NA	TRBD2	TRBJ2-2	TGTGCCAGCAGCTTGGTGGGAGCGGGAGTCTTCACCGGGGAGCTGTTTTTT	CASSLVGAGVFTGELFF
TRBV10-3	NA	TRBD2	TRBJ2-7	TGTGCCATCAGTGAAGGACTAGCGGGAGGGCCCTACGAGCAGTACTTC	CAISEGLAGGPYEQYF
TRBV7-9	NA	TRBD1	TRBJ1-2	TGTGCCAGCAGCCCAGCGGGACAGGGGGCATTCTATGGCTACACCTTC	CASSPAGQGAFYGYTF
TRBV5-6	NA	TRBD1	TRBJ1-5	TGTGCCAGCAGCTTGGATGGACAGGGGATACAGCCCCAGCATTTT	CASSLDGQGIQPQHF
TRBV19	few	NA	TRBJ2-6	TGTGCCAGTAGGTACGACAGGTCTGGGGCCAACGTCCTGACTTTC	CASRYDRSGANVLTF
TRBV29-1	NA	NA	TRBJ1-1	TGCAGCGGAGCAAAACAGGGGAACACTGAAGCTTTCTTT	CSGAKQGNTEAFF
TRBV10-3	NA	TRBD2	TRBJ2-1	TGTGCCGCACGGGTCGACGGGAGGGGCGCCCAGGTCGATGAGCAGTTCTTC	CAARVDGRGAQVDEQFF
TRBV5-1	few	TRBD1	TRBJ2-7	TGCGCCAGCAGCCAAGACAGGGGGAGCTACGAGCAGTACTTC	CASSQDRGSYEQYF
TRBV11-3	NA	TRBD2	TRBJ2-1	TGTGCCAGCAGCTCCCGACTAGCGGGGTCCTACAATGAGCAGTTCTTC	CASSSRLAGSYNEQFF
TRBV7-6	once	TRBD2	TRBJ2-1	TGTGCCAGCAGCCCCCGGACTAGCGGGAGCCCCTACAATGAGCAGTTCTTC	CASSPRTSGSPYNEQFF
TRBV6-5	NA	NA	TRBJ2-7	TGTGCCAGCAGTTACGGGCTACCAGGGGACGAGCAGTACTTC	CASSYGLPGDEQYF
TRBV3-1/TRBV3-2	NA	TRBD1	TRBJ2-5	TGTGCCAGCAGCCGGGACAGGGTTGGGGAGACCCAGTACTTC	CASSRDRVGETQYF
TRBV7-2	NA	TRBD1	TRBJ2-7	TGTGCCAGCAGCTTCGGGACAGAGTACGAGCAGTACTTC	CASSFGTEYEQYF
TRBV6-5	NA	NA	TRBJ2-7	TGTGCCAGTACAGGAGTTTTCTACGAGCAGTACTTC	CASTGVFYEQYF
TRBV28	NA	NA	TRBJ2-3	TGTGCCAGCCAACTAGGCAGCCCAAACACAGATACGCAGTATTTT	CASQLGSPNTDTQYF
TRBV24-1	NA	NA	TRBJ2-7	TGTGCCACCAGTGATTCCCTTTACGAGCAGTACTTC	CATSDSLYEQYF
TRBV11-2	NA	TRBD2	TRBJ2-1	TGTGCCAGCAGCTCCCTAAGGACTAGCGGGAGGCCCCGCAATGAGCAGTTCTTC	CASSSLRTSGRPRNEQFF
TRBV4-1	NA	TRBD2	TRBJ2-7	TGCGCCAGCAGCCAGTTGACGGGGGGAGATTACGAGCAGTACTTC	CASSQLTGGDYEQYF
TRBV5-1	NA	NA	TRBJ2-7	TGCGCCAGCAGCTCCTATTCCTTGGAGCAGTACTTC	CASSSYSLEQYF
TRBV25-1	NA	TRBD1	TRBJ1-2	TGTGCCAGCAGCGAGGGACAGGGAGTTGGCTACACCTTC	CASSEGQGVGYTF
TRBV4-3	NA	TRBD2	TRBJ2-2	TGCGCCAGCAGCCAAGAGTATACCGGGACTAGCGGGAGTTCAACCGGGGAGCTGTTTTTT	CASSQEYTGTSGSSTGELFF